The 24 T cell receptor beta chains presented below share a single source sample, sequenced in a study of human T cells and chemical hapten exposure. A single record per CDR3 protein comes from TCRdb applying MiXCR to the RACE reads. The data show roughly 64,000 distinct CDR3 sequences, approximately 9.9% seen once. Time point specified: patch test 3, about 24 weeks after DPC sensitization. Treatment in this sample: therapeutic diphenylcyclopropenone sensitization with weekly scalp DPC. Sequenced material: whole blood, taken in connection with sensitization to the hapten diphenylcyclopropenone (DPC). The receptor set was obtained from a woman aged 25 to 39 with alopecia areata. Some clones in this sample may be carry-over from other donors' samples.

This clonotype was picked up many times. The rearrangement joins TRBV27 to TRBJ2-7; 10 bases line up with TRBD1. This CDR3 is built from 15 residues. The germline gives CDR1 MNHEY, CDR2 SMNVEV (reference sequence). V trimming: 8 bases; J trimming: 7 bases; junction bases outside the gene matches: 14. Here the CDR3 DNA reads TGTGCCAGCCGCTTTAGCGAGACAGGGGGCGGGGAGCAGTACTTC. Protein product: CASRFSETGGGEQYF.

This clonotype appeared many times. The chain joins TRBV12-3 or TRBV12-4 to TRBJ2-7; either TRBD1 or TRBD2 may fit D (5 bases each). V lost 8 bases, J lost 4 bases, and 15 bases lay in between. This CDR3 comprises 13 residues. The CDR3 DNA is TGTGCCAGCCGGGGACCGAGGGGTTACGAGCAGTACTTC. Translated, it gives CASRGPRGYEQYF.

This clonotype came up a few times. V usage is TRBV7-2 and J usage is TRBJ1-4; D remains unclear. CDR3 length: 16 residues. With 3 bases removed from V and 2 bases from J, the gap between germline ends came to 13 bases. CDR1 is SGHTA, CDR2 FQGNSA, per germline. The CDR3, as DNA: TGTGCCAGCAGCTTCTTTCCCCCCGGGACTAATGAAAAACTGTTTTTT. Its translation: CASSFFPPGTNEKLFF. Full variable domain (rest looked up from reference TRBV7-2 and TRBJ1-4): GAGVSQSPSNKVTEKGKDVELRCDPISGHTALYWYRQSLGQGLEFLIYFQGNSAPDKSGLPSDRFSAERTGGSVSTLTIQRTQQEDSAVYLCASSFFPPGTNEKLFFGSGTQLSVL.

This clonotype was seen ten or more times. The chain joins TRBV6-6 to TRBJ1-1, with D unclear. This CDR3 is built from 14 residues. The germline gives CDR1 MNHNY, CDR2 SVGAGI (reference sequence). Trimming took 4 bases from V and 4 from J, leaving 13 bases between them. This CDR3 reads CASSSARRGTEAFF. DNA of the CDR3: TGTGCCAGCAGTTCGGCCCGAAGAGGCACTGAAGCTTTCTTT.

This clonotype was recorded many times. V and J are TRBV5-1 and TRBJ2-6; 9 positions match TRBD1. CDR1 and CDR2 (germline): SGHRS, YFSETQ. The CDR3 is made up of 18 amino acids. After removal of 3 bases from V and 0 bases from J, the junction contained 7 bases not matched to a gene. In nucleotides, the CDR3 is TGCGCCAGCAGCTCGTGGACAGGGGTTAGCTCTGGGGCCAACGTCCTGACTTTC. The encoded protein is CASSSWTGVSSGANVLTF.

The table lists this clonotype with many counts. The genes are TRBV10-2 and TRBJ1-5; D gene uncertain. This CDR3 region has 13 residues. Trimming took 6 bases from V and 7 from J, leaving 13 bases between them. CDR1 is WSHSY and CDR2 is SAAADI in the germline V gene. The CDR3 nucleotides read TGCGCCAGCAGGTCCTATGGGCAACAGCCCCAGCATTTT. Amino acid sequence: CASRSYGQQPQHF.

The gene calls are TRBV29-1 and TRBJ2-3; 9 bases match TRBD1. The CDR3 is 13 residues long. V lost 5 bases to trimming and J lost 3 bases; unmatched junction nucleotides: 3. Germline V lookup: CDR1 SQVTM, CDR2 ANQGSEA. As DNA, the CDR3 is TGCAGCGTTAGGGGACAGGGAACAGATACGCAGTATTTT. Translation gives CSVRGQGTDTQYF.

This clonotype appeared a few times. The rearrangement joins TRBV14 to TRBJ1-4; D is ambiguous. The CDR3 loop spans 16 amino acids. Germline lookup yields CDR1 SGHDN and CDR2 FVKESK. Trimming left V 1 base short and J 5 bases short, with 14 bases between. The CDR3 bases are TGTGCCAGCAGCCAAGCCCAAGGGCAGTGGAATGAAAAACTGTTTTTT. As protein: CASSQAQGQWNEKLFF.

The chain carries TRBV19 and TRBJ1-4; D is uncertain. The germline V gene encodes CDR1 LNHDA and CDR2 SQIVND (reference sequence). V was clipped by 6 bases and J by 5 bases, with 13 bases between them. CDR3 size: 14 residues. CDR3 nucleotides: TGTGCCAGTAGCCAGGAGGTTCTCAATGAAAAACTGTTTTTT. Protein: CASSQEVLNEKLFF.

The chain carries TRBV20-1 and TRBJ2-4; D remains ambiguous. Germline V CDR1 and CDR2: DFQATT, SNEGSKA (reference sequence). V shed 6 bases and J shed 4 bases, with 16 bases lying between them. The CDR3 totals 14 residues. The CDR3 spells CSAPLPAAKNIQYF. DNA of the CDR3: TGCAGTGCCCCCCTCCCGGCGGCGAAAAACATTCAGTACTTC.

The table lists this clonotype with a few counts. The chain links TRBV20-1 to TRBJ2-1; 9 nucleotides agree with TRBD2. The CDR3 loop spans 18 amino acids. Germline values: CDR1 DFQATT, CDR2 SNEGSKA (reference sequence). Trimming took 1 base from V and 0 from J; bases not matched to a gene: 10. CDR3 loop: CSARVLSGGPSSYNEQFF. DNA of the CDR3: TGCAGTGCTAGAGTCCTTAGCGGGGGCCCTAGCTCCTACAATGAGCAGTTCTTC.

About this clonotype itself: A much larger clone lies one base from this, so it may be a read error. This chain joins TRBV11-2 and TRBJ2-1; a weak D match, TRBD2 (6 bases). This CDR3 has 15 residues. Per the germline V gene, CDR1 is SGHAT and CDR2 is FQNNGV. The CDR3 bases are TGTGCCAGCAGCTTACTCGGGGGAACCTACAATGAGCAGATCTTC. Translating gives CASSLLGGTYNEQIF.

This clonotype was seen only a few times. The chain is built from TRBV28 and TRBJ2-4; 7 nucleotides align to TRBD1. This CDR3 is built from 17 residues. CDR1 is MDHEN and CDR2 is SYDVKM in the germline V gene. V gave up 5 bases and J gave up 0 bases; unmatched junction bases: 10. For the CDR3, the DNA is TGTGCCAGCAGTCCATACAGGGGAACCGCAGCCAAAAACATTCAGTACTTC. As protein: CASSPYRGTAAKNIQYF.

The rearrangement uses TRBV5-5 and TRBJ2-7; tentative D call: TRBD1 (5 bases). V was shortened by 0 bases and J by 6 bases, with 10 bases between the two germline ends. The CDR3 length is 13 residues. From germline, CDR1 is SGHKS and CDR2 YYEKEE (reference sequence). The CDR3 DNA sequence: TGTGCCAGCAGCTTGGAGACAGACCTCGAGCAGTACTTC. Translating it yields CASSLETDLEQYF.

This clonotype has a count of ten or more. The chain couples TRBV7-6 to TRBJ2-1, with 11 bases identical to TRBD2. J lost 2 bases, V lost 2 bases, and 8 bases had no gene match. The CDR3 has 18 residues. Germline assignment: CDR1 SGHVS and CDR2 FNYEAQ. The CDR3 DNA is TGTGCCAGCAGCTTATATACTAGCGGGAGTCTGCCCTACAATGAGCAGTTCTTC. Its protein product is CASSLYTSGSLPYNEQFF.

This clonotype occurred a few times. This chain joins TRBV6-2 or TRBV6-3 and TRBJ2-5, with D possibly TRBD2 on 6 matching bases. Germline loops: CDR1 MNHEY, CDR2 SVGEGT. Trimming stripped 2 bases from V and 1 base from J, with 14 bases between. The CDR3 covers 16 residues. The CDR3 region is CASSYPPGTPQETQYF. The CDR3 DNA reads TGTGCCAGCAGTTACCCGCCAGGGACTCCCCAAGAGACCCAGTACTTC.

This clonotype was detected a few times. The J gene is TRBJ2-5, the V gene TRBV20-1; TRBD1 might be the D (6 bases). V lost 6 bases and J lost 1, with 15 bases in between. Germline V CDR1 and CDR2: DFQATT, SNEGSKA (reference sequence). The CDR3 is made up of 14 amino acids. The CDR3 DNA is TGCAGTGCAAGGACAGAGGGTCTCCAAGAGACCCAGTACTTC. Translation gives CSARTEGLQETQYF.

The V and J genes are TRBV10-3 and TRBJ2-7; D gene uncertain. The V end was cut by 0 bases, the J end by 2 bases, with 8 bases between. Germline V lookup: CDR1 ENHRY, CDR2 SYGVKD. This CDR3 has 14 amino acids. The CDR3 nucleotides are TGTGCCATCAGTGAGTCGGACGGTACCTACGAGCAGTACTTC. This codes for CAISESDGTYEQYF.

Of note for this clonotype: The junction shows a germline mismatch at one end, possibly a read error. The J gene is TRBJ2-5, the V gene TRBV7-7; D unclear. Germline V gene data show CDR1 as SSHAT and CDR2 as FNYEAQ (reference sequence). The CDR3 totals 13 residues. The chain's CDR3 is CASSPGLLETQYF. DNA for the CDR3: TGTGCTAGCAGCCCGGGTCTACTGGAGACCCAGTACTTC.

The table lists this clonotype with many counts. The gene calls are TRBV7-2 and TRBJ2-2; no clear D gene. The CDR3 consists of 15 residues. Per the germline V gene, CDR1 is SGHTA and CDR2 is FQGNSA. V dropped 1 base and J dropped 7 bases, with 13 bases sitting between them. CDR3 nucleotides: TGTGCCAGCAGCTTAGAACGACCCTCGGGCGGGGAGCTGTTTTTT. Its translation is CASSLERPSGGELFF.

This clonotype has ten or more counts. This sequence joins TRBV13 and TRBJ1-3, with unresolved D. The CDR3 consists of 13 residues. Trimming shortened V by 3 bases and J by 0 bases, and 3 bases separated the two germline ends. The germline V gene encodes CDR1 PRHDT and CDR2 FYEKMQ (reference sequence). The CDR3 DNA reads TGTGCCAGCAGCTTGGTCTCTGGAAACACCATATATTTT. Encoded protein: CASSLVSGNTIYF.

This clonotype was seen repeatedly, ten times or more. The chain combines TRBV2 with TRBJ1-5, with no clear D. The germline gives CDR1 SNHLY, CDR2 FYNNEI. Trimming removed 6 bases at V and 5 bases at J, with 11 bases between. The CDR3 totals 13 residues. The CDR3 loop is CASRSRRDQPQHF. CDR3 in DNA: TGTGCCAGCAGGTCCCGGCGAGATCAGCCCCAGCATTTT.

The CDR3 bases are TGTGCCAGCAGCTTAGGCCAGGGGGCAAGCAATCAGCCCCAGCATTTT. The encoded protein is CASSLGQGASNQPQHF. The rearrangement links TRBV7-6 to TRBJ1-5; 8 bases line up with TRBD1. Looked up from germline, CDR1 is SGHVS and CDR2 is FNYEAQ. The CDR3 totals 16 residues. V gave up 1 base and J gave up 1 base; unmatched junction bases: 3.

This clonotype showed up many times. V is TRBV7-9 and J is TRBJ1-5, with TRBD1 matching over 7 bases. V lost 4 bases to trimming and J lost 6 bases; unmatched junction nucleotides: 3. This CDR3 has 13 residues. CDR1 SEHNR and CDR2 FQNEAQ come from the germline V gene (reference sequence). CDR3 amino acids: CASSYRGGQPQHF. In DNA, the CDR3 is TGTGCCAGCAGCTACAGGGGCGGTCAGCCCCAGCATTTT.